A single sample gave rise to the 32 T cell receptor beta chains below, sequenced in a study of T-cell reconstitution after alpha-beta-depleted transplantation in children. For TCRbeta, the library was prepared with unique molecular identifiers. From the PCR reads, TCRdb called clonotypes with MiXCR, one entry per CDR3 protein. The sample includes 150,000 to 200,000 distinct CDR3 sequences, about 6.8% seen only once; the top ten take 3%. The sample consisted of PBMCs from the stem cell graft donor, taken from the stem cell graft. These receptors were obtained from a human donor who donated a stem cell graft to a child with Wiskott-Aldrich syndrome.

This clonotype showed up many times. The chain links TRBV24-1 to TRBJ2-3; 7 nucleotides line up with TRBD1. From germline, CDR1 is KGHDR and CDR2 SFDVKD. The CDR3 runs to 16 residues. With 4 bases clipped from V and 5 bases from J, the junction kept 11 bases outside the gene matches. The chain's CDR3 is CATSDPEQGMVDTQYF. CDR3 nucleotides: TGTGCCACCAGTGACCCGGAACAGGGGATGGTAGATACGCAGTATTTT.

At least ten counts were recorded for this clonotype. The chain recombines TRBV25-1 with TRBJ1-5; tentatively, D is TRBD1 (5 bases). The CDR3 extends over 13 amino acids. V lost 8 bases and J lost 5, with 13 bases in between. Germline V gene lookup returns CDR1 MGHDK and CDR2 SYGVNS. CDR3 sequence (DNA): TGTGCCAGCGGGAGGGGCGGGGATCAGCCCCAGCATTTT. It is translated as CASGRGGDQPQHF.

This clonotype came up a few times. V gene TRBV27 combines with J gene TRBJ2-5; tentative D call: TRBD2 (5 bases). The V gene's germline CDR1 is MNHEY and CDR2 SMNVEV (reference sequence). The CDR3 contains 15 residues. Trimming took off 5 bases at V and 5 bases at J, with 18 bases between the two ends. The CDR3 coding sequence is TGTGCCAGCAGTGGCCGGGCAGGAAGAGGGGAGACCCAGTACTTC. Amino acids: CASSGRAGRGETQYF.

On this clonotype: An end of the junction differs from the germline gene, which may be a read error. The chain has TRBV5-1 and TRBJ1-4; perhaps TRBD1 as D (6 bases). This CDR3 has 14 residues. Looked up from germline, CDR1 is SGHRS and CDR2 is YFSETQ. The chain's CDR3 is CASREQGTNQKLFF. The CDR3 region has the DNA TGCGCCAGCAGGGAACAGGGAACTAATCAAAAACTGTTTTTT.

The J gene is TRBJ2-2, the V gene TRBV5-6, with D unresolved. Looked up from germline, CDR1 is SGHDT and CDR2 is YYEEEE. Trimming pared 9 bases from V and 0 bases from J, leaving 21 bases between. This CDR3 is 17 amino acids long. In nucleotides, the CDR3 is TGTGCCATCCGCCTTGGTTTTGGAACCTCGAACACCGGGGAGCTGTTTTTT. Its protein is CAIRLGFGTSNTGELFF. Full variable domain (outside the CDR3, taken from reference TRBV5-6 and TRBJ2-2): DAGVTQSPTHLIKTRGQQVTLRCSPKSGHDTVSWYQQALGQGPQFIFQYYEEEERQRGNFPDRFSGHQFPNYSSELNVNALLLGDSALYLCAIRLGFGTSNTGELFFGEGSRLTVL.

Many counts were recorded for this clonotype. The chain employs TRBV29-1 and TRBJ1-1, with D unclear. The V end was cut by 4 bases, the J end by 6 bases, with 9 bases between. CDR1 and CDR2 from the germline V gene are SQVTM and ANQGSEA. The CDR3 is 11 amino acids. The CDR3 nucleotides read TGCAGCGTTGTGTCGACTTCTGAAGCTTTCTTT. Its translation is CSVVSTSEAFF.

The table lists this clonotype with many counts. V gene TRBV29-1 combines with J gene TRBJ2-7, with 7 bases matching TRBD2. Germline CDR1 reads SQVTM; CDR2 reads ANQGSEA. V lost 4 bases, J lost 3 bases, and 6 bases stayed unmatched. The CDR3 consists of 13 residues. In DNA form, the CDR3 reads TGCAGCGTTGGGGAGCGGGGTCGCTACGAGCAGTACTTC. It is translated as CSVGERGRYEQYF.

Ten or more counts support this clonotype. This sequence joins TRBV12-3 or TRBV12-4 and TRBJ2-7; the D is unclear. The CDR3 spans 11 residues. With 1 base removed from V and 9 bases from J, the gap between germline ends came to 7 bases. This CDR3 is CASSLGAGQYF. The CDR3 region has the DNA TGTGCCAGCAGTTTAGGGGCAGGGCAGTACTTC.

This clonotype was counted at least ten times. This chain joins TRBV6-4 and TRBJ2-1; 10 bases are shared with TRBD1. Germline V gives CDR1 MRHNA, CDR2 SNTAGT. This CDR3 comprises 15 residues. V was clipped by 5 bases and J by 4 bases; unmatched bases: 5. CDR3 protein: CASSRGTGEYNEQFF. The CDR3 DNA follows: TGTGCCAGCAGTCGGGGGACAGGGGAGTACAATGAGCAGTTCTTC.

This clonotype was recorded at least ten times. The gene calls are TRBV12-3 or TRBV12-4 and TRBJ2-5; the D is unclear. The CDR3 is made up of 15 amino acids. V was shortened by 1 base and J by 2 bases, with 11 bases between the two germline ends. The CDR3 region is CASSLGASLQETQYF. The CDR3 DNA follows: TGTGCCAGCAGTTTAGGGGCCAGCTTACAAGAGACCCAGTACTTC.

This clonotype has a count of ten or more. The rearrangement joins TRBV12-3 or TRBV12-4 to TRBJ2-7; D is tentatively TRBD1 or TRBD2 (5 bases each). V was trimmed by 6 bases and J by 3 bases, leaving 21 bases between them. The CDR3 covers 16 residues. The DNA of the CDR3 is TGTGCCAGCAGCCCCGCCGGGGCAGGGTCCTACTACGAGCAGTACTTC. Its protein product is CASSPAGAGSYYEQYF.

This clonotype was seen repeatedly, ten times or more. The chain employs TRBV7-9 and TRBJ2-3; 7 bases align to TRBD1. V dropped 5 bases and J dropped 5; count of bases not matched to a gene: 7. Germline V gene lookup returns CDR1 SEHNR and CDR2 FQNEAQ (reference sequence). The CDR3 runs 14 residues. The chain's CDR3 is CASSQHRGVDTQYF. The CDR3 DNA reads TGTGCCAGCAGCCAACACAGGGGAGTAGATACGCAGTATTTT.

This clonotype was seen repeatedly, ten times or more. This chain connects TRBV29-1 to TRBJ1-1; D might be TRBD1 (6 bases). The CDR3 consists of 15 residues. Trimming removed 7 bases at V and 1 base at J, with 19 bases between. The germline gives CDR1 SQVTM, CDR2 ANQGSEA. CDR3 sequence: CSADPFADRNTEAFF. In nucleotides, the CDR3 is TGCAGCGCCGATCCCTTCGCGGACAGGAACACTGAAGCTTTCTTT.

This clonotype was counted many times. V is TRBV4-2 and J is TRBJ2-7; 14 nucleotides line up with TRBD2. Unmatched junction bases numbered 9, after V lost 1 base and J lost 1 base. The germline V gene has CDR1 LGHNA and CDR2 YNFKEQ. The CDR3 has 19 amino acids. DNA for the CDR3: TGTGCCAGCAGCCAAGCCCCGACTAGCGGGGGGGCCTTTTCCTACGAGCAGTACTTC. Translation: CASSQAPTSGGAFSYEQYF.

This clonotype appeared many times. The chain joins TRBV20-1 to TRBJ1-1; 7 bases fit TRBD1. CDR1 and CDR2 (germline): DFQATT, SNEGSKA (reference sequence). V shed 6 bases, J shed 9 bases, and the junction held 16 bases outside the gene matches. CDR3 length: 14 amino acids. CDR3 coding DNA: TGCAGTGCCCCCGACTGGGCAGGGGGAAACCAAGCTTTCTTT. Translated, it gives CSAPDWAGGNQAFF.

The table lists this clonotype with many counts. The rearrangement links TRBV24-1 to TRBJ2-1; 7 nucleotides agree with TRBD1. The length of the CDR3 is 17 residues. From germline, CDR1 is KGHDR and CDR2 SFDVKD. The V segment lost 4 bases and the J segment 3 bases; nucleotides outside the gene matches: 11. The CDR3 DNA reads TGTGCCACCAGTGAGACCCCGGGACAGACGTGCTACAATGAGCAGTTCTTC. It yields the protein CATSETPGQTCYNEQFF.

This clonotype has a count of ten or more. This rearrangement joins TRBV15 to TRBJ2-5; TRBD2 aligns across 10 bases. The V and J ends lost 3 bases and 5 bases, in that order; junction bases with no gene match: 9. Germline V gives CDR1 LNHNV, CDR2 YYDKDF (reference sequence). This CDR3 is 16 amino acids long. The CDR3 DNA is TGTGCCACCAGCAGCCTCGGGCTAGCGGGAGTTGAGACCCAGTACTTC. This translates into CATSSLGLAGVETQYF.

This clonotype has at least ten counts. The chain combines TRBV12-3 or TRBV12-4 with TRBJ2-1; D is unclear. The CDR3 has 11 residues. Trimming stripped 6 bases from V and 10 bases from J, with 10 bases between. The CDR3 reads CASSPGYEQFF. CDR3 nucleotides: TGTGCCAGCAGCCCCGGGTACGAGCAGTTCTTC.

This clonotype was found a few times. The chain employs TRBV25-1 and TRBJ2-1, with 7 bases aligning to TRBD2. Trimming took 2 bases from V and 8 from J; bases not matched to a gene: 9. CDR3 length equals 15 residues. Germline V gives CDR1 MGHDK, CDR2 SYGVNS. The CDR3 is CASSEEGGPRYEQFF. CDR3 coding DNA: TGTGCCAGCAGTGAAGAGGGAGGGCCACGATATGAGCAGTTCTTC.

This clonotype was seen many times. The rearrangement uses TRBV5-1 and TRBJ2-5; D ambiguous. This CDR3 is built from 13 residues. V lost 4 bases and J 2 bases, leaving 9 bases between the germline ends. Germline V gene lookup returns CDR1 SGHRS and CDR2 YFSETQ. CDR3 in amino acids: CASSSHEQETQYF. The CDR3 nucleotides are TGCGCCAGCAGCAGTCATGAACAAGAGACCCAGTACTTC.

This clonotype was detected ten times or more. J is TRBJ2-7 and V is TRBV6-5; 9 nucleotides line up with TRBD1. V lost 0 bases to trimming and J lost 4 bases; unmatched junction nucleotides: 7. This CDR3 region has 16 residues. From germline, CDR1 is MNHEY and CDR2 SVGAGI. CDR3 residues: CASSYSDVGQGYEQYF. The CDR3 DNA reads TGTGCCAGCAGTTACTCGGATGTGGGACAGGGTTACGAGCAGTACTTC.

This clonotype was picked up many times. This chain joins TRBV6-1 and TRBJ1-2; D gene ambiguous. Germline V gives CDR1 MNHNS, CDR2 SASEGT. With 5 bases removed from V and 7 bases from J, the gap between germline ends came to 14 bases. The CDR3 contains 13 residues. CDR3 residues: CASSPGNRRGYTF. CDR3 bases: TGTGCCAGCAGTCCGGGGAACCGCCGTGGCTACACCTTC.

This clonotype showed up many times. The V call is TRBV7-6, the J call TRBJ1-5; D gene uncertain. The V gene lost 1 base and the J gene lost 7 bases, with 8 bases spanning the gap. Germline V gene sequence: CDR1 SGHVS, CDR2 FNYEAQ. This CDR3 spans 13 amino acids. The CDR3 here is CASSLGIQQPQHF. The CDR3 bases are TGTGCCAGCAGCTTAGGGATACAACAGCCCCAGCATTTT.

This clonotype has at least ten counts. The chain links TRBV6-5 to TRBJ1-1, with TRBD1 matching over 7 bases. From germline, CDR1 is MNHEY and CDR2 SVGAGI. V shed 2 bases, J shed 3 bases, and the junction held 6 bases outside the gene matches. The CDR3 extends over 15 amino acids. Here the CDR3 reads CASSYPGGADTEAFF. The CDR3 DNA sequence: TGTGCCAGCAGTTACCCAGGGGGGGCGGACACTGAAGCTTTCTTT.

This clonotype came up many times. The chain links TRBV9 to TRBJ2-1, with TRBD1 matching over 8 bases. Trimming took 7 bases from V and 9 from J; bases not matched to a gene: 9. The length of the CDR3 is 13 residues. Germline assignment: CDR1 SGDLS and CDR2 YYNGEE. CDR3 region: CASLKGQGGEQFF. As DNA, the CDR3 is TGTGCCAGCCTCAAAGGACAGGGAGGTGAGCAGTTCTTC. Variable domain in full (rest from reference TRBV9 and TRBJ2-1): DSGVTQTPKHLITATGQRVTLRCSPRSGDLSVYWYQQSLDQGLQFLIQYYNGEERAKGNILERFSAQQFPDLHSELNLSSLELGDSALYFCASLKGQGGEQFFGPGTRLTVL.

This clonotype was counted only a few times. V gene TRBV30 combines with J gene TRBJ2-1; no firm D call. Trimming shortened V by 3 bases and J by 0 bases, and 12 bases separated the two germline ends. The CDR3 length is 15 residues. The germline V gene has CDR1 GTSNPN and CDR2 SVGIG (reference sequence). This CDR3 is CAWSLTLISYNEQFF. The CDR3 DNA is TGTGCCTGGAGCTTGACTCTTATCTCCTACAATGAGCAGTTCTTC.

This clonotype came up a few times. This chain uses TRBV20-1 with TRBJ2-3; TRBD2 agrees at 9 bases. The germline CDR1 and CDR2 sequences are DFQATT and SNEGSKA (reference sequence). V was pared by 0 bases and J by 6 bases, with 10 bases of the junction left unmatched. There are 16 residues in the CDR3. CDR3 in amino acids: CSARDQRGGGLDTQYF. The DNA of the CDR3 is TGCAGTGCTAGAGATCAACGCGGGGGGGGGTTGGATACGCAGTATTTT.

This clonotype was counted ten times or more. The chain links TRBV12-3 or TRBV12-4 to TRBJ2-3; D tentatively reads TRBD1 or TRBD2 (5 bases each). The V end was cut by 8 bases, the J end by 0 bases, with 12 bases between. CDR3 length: 14 amino acids. DNA of the CDR3: TGTGCCAGCTCCTCCCGGGACAGCACAGATACGCAGTATTTT. As protein: CASSSRDSTDTQYF.

The gene calls are TRBV30 and TRBJ2-7; the D gene is possibly TRBD1 (5 bases). The CDR3 sequence is 14 residues long. Germline CDR1 GTSNPN, CDR2 SVGIG (reference sequence). The V end lost 5 bases, the J end lost 6 bases, and 20 bases lay between the germline ends. CDR3 amino acids: CAWGIRPRASEQYF. Written as DNA, the CDR3 is TGTGCCTGGGGGATACGGCCCAGGGCCTCCGAGCAGTACTTC. The full variable domain, with the rest looked up from reference TRBV30 and TRBJ2-7, is SQTIHQWPATLVQPVGSPLSLECTVEGTSNPNLYWYRQAAGRGLQLLFYSVGIGQISSEVPQNLSASRPQDRQFILSSKKLLLSDSGFYLCAWGIRPRASEQYFGPGTRLTVT.

The sample holds many counts of this clonotype. The rearrangement links TRBV6-5 to TRBJ1-3; D is uncertain. Trimming cost V 0 bases and J 4 bases, with 16 bases left between them. The CDR3 covers 17 residues. Germline V CDR1 and CDR2: MNHEY, SVGAGI. The CDR3 nucleotides read TGTGCCAGCAGTTACTCGACTATGTCAGCCTCCGGAAACACCATATATTTT. Protein: CASSYSTMSASGNTIYF.

This clonotype was seen at least ten times. The V and J genes are TRBV5-1 and TRBJ2-6; a possible D gene is TRBD1 (5 bases). Trimming cost V 0 bases and J 3 bases, with 10 bases left between them. This CDR3 is 16 amino acids long. Germline values: CDR1 SGHRS, CDR2 YFSETQ. CDR3 DNA sequence: TGCGCCAGCAGCTTGGAAACAGGTTTTGGGGCCAACGTCCTGACTTTC. As protein: CASSLETGFGANVLTF.

At least ten counts were recorded for this clonotype. The chain's CDR3 is CASSLRGGGSYNEQFF. The CDR3 DNA reads as TGTGCCAGCAGTTTAAGAGGAGGGGGCTCCTACAATGAGCAGTTCTTC. V is TRBV28 and J is TRBJ2-1; either TRBD1 or TRBD2 may supply D (6 bases each). Germline V gives CDR1 MDHEN, CDR2 SYDVKM. Trimming took 2 bases from V and 0 from J, leaving 11 bases between them. This CDR3 region has 16 residues. The full variable domain, completed using reference TRBV28 and TRBJ2-1, is DVKVTQSSRYLVKRTGEKVFLECVQDMDHENMFWYRQDPGLGLRLIYFSYDVKMKEKGDIPEGYSVSREKKERFSLILESASTNQTSMYLCASSLRGGGSYNEQFFGPGTRLTVL.